The next 7 T cell receptor beta chains were all read from a single sample in a study of control samples from healthy donors and cancer patients. Sequencing used immunoSEQ multiplex PCR; TCRdb keeps in-frame clones, though not all of them. The sample lists 61,000 or so clones, nearly 90% occurring once. Specimen: PBMCs. All receptors come from a man aged 55 to 69 with colorectal cancer.

This chain connects TRBV7-2 to TRBJ1-5; D call uncertain. The length of the CDR3 is 15 residues. Germline V lookup: CDR1 SGHTA, CDR2 FQGNSA. V was trimmed by 4 bases and J by 0 bases, leaving 10 bases between them. The CDR3 DNA reads TGTGCCAGCAGCTCCAACAGTAATAGCAATCAGCCCCAGCATTTT. It codes for CASSSNSNSNQPQHF.

The rearrangement uses TRBV7-3 and TRBJ1-2, with a tentative D call TRBD1 (5 bases). The germline V and J ends were trimmed by 1 base and 10 bases, with 13 bases remaining between them. The CDR3 is made up of 13 amino acids. Germline V gene data show CDR1 as SGHTA and CDR2 as FQGTGA. Written as DNA, the CDR3 is TGTGCCAGCAGCTTAAAGGCAGGGTTTGACTACACCTTC. Translation: CASSLKAGFDYTF.

V and J are TRBV30 and TRBJ1-2; D remains unclear. The length of the CDR3 is 13 residues. Germline lookup yields CDR1 GTSNPN and CDR2 SVGIG (reference sequence). V lost 2 bases to trimming and J lost 2 bases, with 9 bases between them. The CDR3 region has the DNA TGTGCCTGGAGTAGGGCCGGCAACTATGGCTACACCTTC. Residues: CAWSRAGNYGYTF.

This clone was seen only once. This chain uses TRBV7-2 with TRBJ2-5, with 7 bases fitting TRBD2. This CDR3 comprises 12 residues. With V trimmed by 7 bases and J by 5 bases, 4 bases remained unmatched. Germline values: CDR1 SGHTA, CDR2 FQGNSA. The CDR3 reads CASNPGGETQYF. In DNA, the CDR3 is TGTGCCAGCAACCCCGGGGGGGAGACCCAGTACTTC.

The chain is built from TRBV5-6 and TRBJ1-2, with 7 bases matching TRBD1. The junction had 11 bases not matched to a gene; V was cut back by 1 base and J by 2 bases. The CDR3 has 17 residues. Germline V gene lookup returns CDR1 SGHDT and CDR2 YYEEEE. CDR3 in DNA: TGTGCCAGCAGCTTGCTCTCAGGGGGAGGAAGAAACTATGGCTACACCTTC. Amino acids: CASSLLSGGGRNYGYTF.

This chain joins TRBV6-5 and TRBJ1-4; 7 nucleotides match TRBD1. Germline assignment: CDR1 MNHEY and CDR2 SVGAGI. There are 14 residues in the CDR3. V dropped 6 bases and J dropped 6; count of bases not matched to a gene: 7. DNA of the CDR3: TGTGCCAGCAGCTTTACCGGGACAGATGAAAAACTGTTTTTT. Its translation is CASSFTGTDEKLFF.

This clone has just one count. The V gene is TRBV9, the J gene TRBJ2-2, with D possibly being TRBD1 (6 bases). Trimming took 0 bases from V and 4 from J, leaving 13 bases between them. This CDR3 comprises 16 residues. The germline gives CDR1 SGDLS, CDR2 YYNGEE. The DNA of the CDR3 is TGTGCCAGCAGCGTAGGTTCAGGGGTTGTCACCGGGGAGCTGTTTTTT. Amino acids: CASSVGSGVVTGELFF.